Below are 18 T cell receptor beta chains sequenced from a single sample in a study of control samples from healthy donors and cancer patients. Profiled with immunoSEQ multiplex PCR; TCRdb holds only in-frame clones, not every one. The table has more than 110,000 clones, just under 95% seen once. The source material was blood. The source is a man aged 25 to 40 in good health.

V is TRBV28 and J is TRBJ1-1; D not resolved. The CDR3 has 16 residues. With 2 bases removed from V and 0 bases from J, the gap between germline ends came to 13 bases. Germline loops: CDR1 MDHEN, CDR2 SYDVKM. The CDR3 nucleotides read TGTGCCAGCAGTTTAAGGTTTCTCAAATTGAACACTGAAGCTTTCTTT. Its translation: CASSLRFLKLNTEAFF.

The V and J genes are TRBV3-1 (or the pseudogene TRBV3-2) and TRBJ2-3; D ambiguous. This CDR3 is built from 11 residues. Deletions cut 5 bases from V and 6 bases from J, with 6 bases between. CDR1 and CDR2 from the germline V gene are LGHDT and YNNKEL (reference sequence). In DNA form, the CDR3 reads TGTGCCAGCAGCTACAAGGATACGCAGTATTTT. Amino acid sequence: CASSYKDTQYF.

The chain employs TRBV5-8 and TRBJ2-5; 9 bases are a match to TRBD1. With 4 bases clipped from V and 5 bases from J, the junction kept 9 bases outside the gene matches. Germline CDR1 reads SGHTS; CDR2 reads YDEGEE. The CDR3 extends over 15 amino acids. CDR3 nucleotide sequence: TGTGCCAGCAGCCTGCGGGACAGGGTGATGGAGACCCAGTACTTC. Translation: CASSLRDRVMETQYF.

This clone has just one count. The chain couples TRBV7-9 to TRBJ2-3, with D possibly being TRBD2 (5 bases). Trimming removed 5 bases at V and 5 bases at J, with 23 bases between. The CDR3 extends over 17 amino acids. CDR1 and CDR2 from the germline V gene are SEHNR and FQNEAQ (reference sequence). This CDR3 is CASSPQLPRTSKDTQYF. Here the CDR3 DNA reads TGTGCCAGCAGCCCACAGCTACCCAGGACTTCTAAAGATACGCAGTATTTT.

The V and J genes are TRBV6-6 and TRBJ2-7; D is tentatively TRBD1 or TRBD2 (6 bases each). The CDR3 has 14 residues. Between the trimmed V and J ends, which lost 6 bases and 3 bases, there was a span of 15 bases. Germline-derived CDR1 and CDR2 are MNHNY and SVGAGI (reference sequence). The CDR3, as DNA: TGTGCCAGCAGCTCGGGGGCCGGTCTCTACGAGCAGTACTTC. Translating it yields CASSSGAGLYEQYF.

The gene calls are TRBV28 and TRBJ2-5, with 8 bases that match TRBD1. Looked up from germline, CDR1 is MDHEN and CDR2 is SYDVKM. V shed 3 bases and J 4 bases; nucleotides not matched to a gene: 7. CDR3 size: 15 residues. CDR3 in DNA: TGTGCCAGCAGTTTTGGGCAGGGGGCTTTAGAGACCCAGTACTTC. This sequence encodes CASSFGQGALETQYF. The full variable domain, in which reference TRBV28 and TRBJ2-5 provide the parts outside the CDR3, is DVKVTQSSRYLVKRTGEKVFLECVQDMDHENMFWYRQDPGLGLRLIYFSYDVKMKEKGDIPEGYSVSREKKERFSLILESASTNQTSMYLCASSFGQGALETQYFGPGTRLLVL.

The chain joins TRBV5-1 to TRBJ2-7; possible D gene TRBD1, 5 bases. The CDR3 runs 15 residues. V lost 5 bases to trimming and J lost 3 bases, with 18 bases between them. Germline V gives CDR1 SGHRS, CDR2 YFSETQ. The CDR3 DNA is TGCGCCAGCAGTTTCGTTTTCGGGCAGGGCTACGAGCAGTACTTC. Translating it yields CASSFVFGQGYEQYF.

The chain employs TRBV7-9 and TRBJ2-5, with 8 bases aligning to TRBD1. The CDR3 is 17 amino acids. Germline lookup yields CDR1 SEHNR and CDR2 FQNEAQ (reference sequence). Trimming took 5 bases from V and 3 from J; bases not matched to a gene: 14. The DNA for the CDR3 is TGTGCCAGCAGCCCAGGGGGCCTGCCCATCCCTGAAGAGACCCAGTACTTC. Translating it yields CASSPGGLPIPEETQYF.

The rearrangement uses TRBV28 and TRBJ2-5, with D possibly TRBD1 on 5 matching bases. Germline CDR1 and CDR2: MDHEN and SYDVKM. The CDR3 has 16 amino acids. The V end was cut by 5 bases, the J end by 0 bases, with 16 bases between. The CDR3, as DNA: TGTGCCAGCAGTCCTACAGGACCCGTGTACCAAGAGACCCAGTACTTC. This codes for CASSPTGPVYQETQYF.

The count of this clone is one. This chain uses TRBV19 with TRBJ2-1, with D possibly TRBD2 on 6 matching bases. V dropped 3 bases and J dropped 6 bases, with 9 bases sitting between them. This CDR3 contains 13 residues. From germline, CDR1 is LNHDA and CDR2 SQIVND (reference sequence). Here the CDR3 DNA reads TGTGCCAGTAGTATTACTAGCCCCAATGAGCAGTTCTTC. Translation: CASSITSPNEQFF.

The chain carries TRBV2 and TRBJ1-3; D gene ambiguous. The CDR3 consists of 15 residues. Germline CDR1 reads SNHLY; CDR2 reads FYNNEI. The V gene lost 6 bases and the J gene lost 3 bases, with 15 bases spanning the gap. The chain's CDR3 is CASRGSSGGGNTIYF. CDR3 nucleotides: TGTGCCAGCAGGGGCTCCTCGGGAGGTGGAAACACCATATATTTT.

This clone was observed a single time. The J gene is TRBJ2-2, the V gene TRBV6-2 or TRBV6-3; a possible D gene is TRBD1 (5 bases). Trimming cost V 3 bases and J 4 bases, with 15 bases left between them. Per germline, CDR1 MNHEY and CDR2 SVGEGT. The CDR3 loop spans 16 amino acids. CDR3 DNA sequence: TGTGCCAGCAGTTATTCGGCAGGGCCCCCCACCGGGGAGCTGTTTTTT. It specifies CASSYSAGPPTGELFF.

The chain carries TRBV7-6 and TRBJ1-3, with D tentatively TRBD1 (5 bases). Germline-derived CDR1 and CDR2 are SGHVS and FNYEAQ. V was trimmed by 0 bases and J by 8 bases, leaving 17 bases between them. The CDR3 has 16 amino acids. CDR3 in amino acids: CASSLAPRGREYTIYF. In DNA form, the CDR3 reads TGTGCCAGCAGCTTAGCGCCTAGGGGCCGGGAGTACACCATATATTTT.

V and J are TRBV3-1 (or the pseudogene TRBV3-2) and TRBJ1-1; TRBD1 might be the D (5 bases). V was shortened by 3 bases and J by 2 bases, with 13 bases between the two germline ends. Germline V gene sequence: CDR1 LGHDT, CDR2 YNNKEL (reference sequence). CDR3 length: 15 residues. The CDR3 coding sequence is TGTGCCAGCAGCCAGGCCGGGACGGGAAACACTGAAGCTTTCTTT. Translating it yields CASSQAGTGNTEAFF.

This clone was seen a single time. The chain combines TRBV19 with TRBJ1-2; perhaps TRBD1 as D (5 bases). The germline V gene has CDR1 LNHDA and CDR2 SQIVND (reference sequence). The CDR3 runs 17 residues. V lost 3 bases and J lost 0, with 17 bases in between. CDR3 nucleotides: TGTGCCAGTAGTATCGTTTTCCGACAGAATTCTAACTATGGCTACACCTTC. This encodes CASSIVFRQNSNYGYTF.

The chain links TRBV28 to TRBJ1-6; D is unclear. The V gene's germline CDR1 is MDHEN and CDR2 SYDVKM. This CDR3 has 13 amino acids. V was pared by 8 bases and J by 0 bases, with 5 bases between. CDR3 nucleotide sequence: TGTGCCAGCTTGAGCTCCTATAATTCACCCCTCCACTTT. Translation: CASLSSYNSPLHF.

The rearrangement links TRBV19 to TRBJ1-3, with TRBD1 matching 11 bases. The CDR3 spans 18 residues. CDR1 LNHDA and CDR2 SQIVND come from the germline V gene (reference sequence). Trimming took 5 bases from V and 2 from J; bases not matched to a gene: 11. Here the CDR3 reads CASSSILGTGGPGNTIYF. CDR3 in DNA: TGTGCCAGTAGTTCAATACTAGGGACAGGGGGGCCTGGAAACACCATATATTTT.

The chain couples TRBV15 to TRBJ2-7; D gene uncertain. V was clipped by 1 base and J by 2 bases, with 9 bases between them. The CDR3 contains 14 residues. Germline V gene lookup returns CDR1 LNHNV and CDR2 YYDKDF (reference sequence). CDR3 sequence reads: CATSRGAPPYEQYF. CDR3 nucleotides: TGTGCCACCAGCAGAGGGGCACCACCCTACGAGCAGTACTTC.